The 10 T cell receptor beta chains below all came from one sample that was sequenced in a study of blood T cell repertoires in COVID-19. Profiled with immunoSEQ multiplex PCR; TCRdb holds only in-frame clones, not every one. The profile shows around 250,000 clones, around 88% of them singletons. The sequencing sample was made of peripheral blood. These receptors were taken from a man aged 80 or over with acute or convalescent COVID-19.

The chain combines TRBV5-1 with TRBJ2-1, with 15 bases identical to TRBD2. The V segment lost 3 bases and the J segment 0 bases; nucleotides outside the gene matches: 4. The CDR3 contains 18 residues. Germline CDR1 is SGHRS and CDR2 is YFSETQ. The CDR3 DNA reads as TGCGCCAGCAGCTATGGGACTAGCGGGAGGTTCTCCTACAATGAGCAGTTCTTC. Translated, it gives CASSYGTSGRFSYNEQFF.

The chain has TRBV5-1 and TRBJ2-5; 10 bases align to TRBD1. Germline CDR1 and CDR2: SGHRS and YFSETQ. The J segment lost 5 bases and the V segment lost 3 bases, leaving 7 bases of the junction unmatched. The CDR3 contains 15 residues. In DNA, the CDR3 is TGCGCCAGCAGCTGGACAGGGGGGTTCGGGGAGACCCAGTACTTC. Translation: CASSWTGGFGETQYF.

This clone has only a few counts. The chain couples TRBV3-1 (or the pseudogene TRBV3-2) to TRBJ1-2; the D gene is possibly TRBD1 (5 bases). The CDR3 loop spans 16 amino acids. Between the trimmed V and J ends, which lost 1 base and 4 bases, there was a span of 16 bases. Germline V lookup: CDR1 LGHDT, CDR2 YNNKEL (reference sequence). In DNA, the CDR3 is TGTGCCAGCAGCCAAGCTAGCGGGGGGTTCCTCTATGGCTACACCTTC. Amino acid sequence: CASSQASGGFLYGYTF.

V and J are TRBV10-2 and TRBJ2-2; 8 bases are shared with TRBD1. The J segment lost 4 bases and the V segment lost 6 bases, leaving 10 bases of the junction unmatched. Germline V gene lookup returns CDR1 WSHSY and CDR2 SAAADI. The CDR3 runs to 16 residues. As DNA, the CDR3 is TGCGCCAGCAGCCTCCCCCAGGGGGCAAGCACCGGGGAGCTGTTTTTT. Translation gives CASSLPQGASTGELFF.

This clone was counted once. The chain combines TRBV18 with TRBJ2-3; 7 nucleotides agree with TRBD2. The CDR3 totals 16 residues. The germline CDR1 and CDR2 sequences are KGHSH and LQKENI. J gave up 2 bases and V 5 bases, and 10 bases lay outside the gene matches. Here the CDR3 DNA reads TGTGCCAGCTCAGCCCAACCAGCGGGGATCACAGATACGCAGTATTTT. Translation: CASSAQPAGITDTQYF. The full variable domain, rest sourced from reference TRBV18 and TRBJ2-3, is NAGVMQNPRHLVRRRGQEARLRCSPMKGHSHVYWYRQLPEEGLKFMVYLQKENIIDESGMPKERFSAEFPKEGPSILRIQQVVRGDSAAYFCASSAQPAGITDTQYFGPGTRLTVL.

The J gene is TRBJ1-5, the V gene TRBV12-3 or TRBV12-4, with D uncertain. CDR3 length equals 13 residues. Trimming took 6 bases from V and 7 from J, leaving 13 bases between them. CDR3 coding DNA: TGTGCCAGCAGCCGCTCTGGCGGGCAGCCCCAGCATTTT. Translating it yields CASSRSGGQPQHF.

This chain uses TRBV6-5 with TRBJ1-2, with D possibly being TRBD1 (6 bases). Trimming took 6 bases from V and 8 from J, leaving 10 bases between them. CDR3 size: 11 residues. Germline V CDR1 and CDR2: MNHEY, SVGAGI. The chain's CDR3 is CASRQGVGYTF. In nucleotides, the CDR3 is TGTGCCAGCAGACAGGGAGTCGGCTACACCTTC.

The chain uses TRBV5-6 and TRBJ2-7; TRBD2 agrees at 7 bases. Germline assignment: CDR1 SGHDT and CDR2 YYEEEE. The CDR3 sequence is 14 residues long. V was pared by 0 bases and J by 3 bases, with 3 bases of the junction left unmatched. The CDR3: CASSLAGTIYEQYF. CDR3 coding DNA: TGTGCCAGCAGCTTGGCCGGGACTATCTACGAGCAGTACTTC. The full variable domain, its missing parts supplied by reference TRBV5-6 and TRBJ2-7, is DAGVTQSPTHLIKTRGQQVTLRCSPKSGHDTVSWYQQALGQGPQFIFQYYEEEERQRGNFPDRFSGHQFPNYSSELNVNALLLGDSALYLCASSLAGTIYEQYFGPGTRLTVT.

The CDR3 bases are TGTGCCAGCAGCTTGGACAGTTTCAATGAGCAGTTCTTC. Its protein is CASSLDSFNEQFF. The chain employs TRBV7-9 and TRBJ2-1; TRBD1 is a possible D gene (6 bases). The CDR3 sequence is 13 residues long. CDR1 is SEHNR and CDR2 is FQNEAQ in the germline V gene (reference sequence). Trimming cost V 3 bases and J 6 bases, with 9 bases left between them. Full variable domain (outside the CDR3, taken from reference TRBV7-9 and TRBJ2-1): DTGVSQNPRHKITKRGQNVTFRCDPISEHNRLYWYRQTLGQGPEFLTYFQNEAQLEKSRLLSDRFSAERPKGSFSTLEIQRTEQGDSAMYLCASSLDSFNEQFFGPGTRLTVL.

The count of this clone is one. The genes are TRBV5-1 and TRBJ1-2; D not certain. The CDR3 covers 13 residues. Trimming left V 2 bases short and J 6 bases short, with 11 bases between. The germline CDR1 and CDR2 sequences are SGHRS and YFSETQ. The CDR3 DNA reads TGCGCCAGCAGCTTTACAGAATTAAATGGCTACACCTTC. Translating it yields CASSFTELNGYTF.